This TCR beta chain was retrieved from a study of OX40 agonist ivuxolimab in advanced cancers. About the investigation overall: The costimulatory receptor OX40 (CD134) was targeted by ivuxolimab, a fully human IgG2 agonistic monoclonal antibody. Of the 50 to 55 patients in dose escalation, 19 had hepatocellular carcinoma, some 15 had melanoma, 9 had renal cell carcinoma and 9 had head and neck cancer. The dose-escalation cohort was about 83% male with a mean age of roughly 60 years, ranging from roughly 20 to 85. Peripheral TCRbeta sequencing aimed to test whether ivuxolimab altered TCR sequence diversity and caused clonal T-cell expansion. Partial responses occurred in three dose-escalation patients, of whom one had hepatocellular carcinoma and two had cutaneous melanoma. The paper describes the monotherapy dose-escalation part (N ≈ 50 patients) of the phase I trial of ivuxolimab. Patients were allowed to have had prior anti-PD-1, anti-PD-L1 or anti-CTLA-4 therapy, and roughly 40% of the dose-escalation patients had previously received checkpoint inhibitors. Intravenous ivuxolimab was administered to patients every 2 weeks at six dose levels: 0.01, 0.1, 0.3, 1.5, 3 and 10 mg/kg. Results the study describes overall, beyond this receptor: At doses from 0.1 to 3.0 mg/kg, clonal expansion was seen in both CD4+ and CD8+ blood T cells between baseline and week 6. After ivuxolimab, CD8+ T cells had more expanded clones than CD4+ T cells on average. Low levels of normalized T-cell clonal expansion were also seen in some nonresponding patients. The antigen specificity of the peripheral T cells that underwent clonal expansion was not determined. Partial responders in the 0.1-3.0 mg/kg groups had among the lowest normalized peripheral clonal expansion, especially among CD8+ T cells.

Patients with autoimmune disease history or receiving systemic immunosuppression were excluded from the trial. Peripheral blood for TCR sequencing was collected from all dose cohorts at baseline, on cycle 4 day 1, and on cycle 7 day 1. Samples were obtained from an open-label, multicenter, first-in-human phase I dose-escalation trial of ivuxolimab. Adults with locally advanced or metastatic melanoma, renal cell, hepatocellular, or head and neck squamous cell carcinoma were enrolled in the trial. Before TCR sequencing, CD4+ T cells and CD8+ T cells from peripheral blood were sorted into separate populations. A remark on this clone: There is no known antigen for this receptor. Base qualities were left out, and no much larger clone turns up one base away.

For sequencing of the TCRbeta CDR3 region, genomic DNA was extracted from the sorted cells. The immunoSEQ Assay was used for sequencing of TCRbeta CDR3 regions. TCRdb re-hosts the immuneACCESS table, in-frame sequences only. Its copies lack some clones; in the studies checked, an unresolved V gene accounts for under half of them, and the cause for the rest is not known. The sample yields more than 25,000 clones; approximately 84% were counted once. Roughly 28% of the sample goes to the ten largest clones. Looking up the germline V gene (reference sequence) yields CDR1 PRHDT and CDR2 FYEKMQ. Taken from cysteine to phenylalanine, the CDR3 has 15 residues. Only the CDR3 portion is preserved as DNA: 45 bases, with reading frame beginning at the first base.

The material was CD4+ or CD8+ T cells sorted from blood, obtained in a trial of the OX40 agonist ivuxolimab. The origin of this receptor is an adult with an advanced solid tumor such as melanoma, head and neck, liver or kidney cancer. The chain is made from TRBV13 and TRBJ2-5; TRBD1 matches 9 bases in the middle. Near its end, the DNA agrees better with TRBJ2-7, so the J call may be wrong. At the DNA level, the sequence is TGTGCCAGCAGCTTAGAGGGACAGGGAACCTACGAGCAGTACTTC. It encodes CASSLEGQGTYEQYF.